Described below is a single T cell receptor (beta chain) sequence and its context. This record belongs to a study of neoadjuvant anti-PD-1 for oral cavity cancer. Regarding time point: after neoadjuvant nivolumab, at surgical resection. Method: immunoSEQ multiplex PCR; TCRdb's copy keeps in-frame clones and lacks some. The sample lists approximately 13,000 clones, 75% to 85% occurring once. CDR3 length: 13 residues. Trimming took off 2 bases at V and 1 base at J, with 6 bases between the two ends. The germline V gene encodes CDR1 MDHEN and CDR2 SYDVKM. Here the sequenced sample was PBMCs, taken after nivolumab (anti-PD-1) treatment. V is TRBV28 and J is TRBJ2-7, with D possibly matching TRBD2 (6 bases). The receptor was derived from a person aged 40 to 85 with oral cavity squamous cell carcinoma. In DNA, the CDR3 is TGTGCCAGCAGTTTAGGGGGGTCCTACGAGCAGTACTTC. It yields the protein CASSLGGSYEQYF.